A single sample gave rise to the 15 T cell receptor beta chains below, sequenced in a study of T cell changes during pregnancy in multiple sclerosis. Here immunoSEQ multiplex PCR was the method, and the copy in TCRdb shows in-frame clones only, minus some. The sample contains 37,000 or so clones, roughly 94% of which appear only once. The sequenced sample was peripheral blood, obtained in the third trimester of pregnancy. Every receptor here comes from a female donor with multiple sclerosis, enrolled in a pregnancy study.

By share of the sample, this clone is medium-sized. The chain employs TRBV2 and TRBJ2-7; D call uncertain. The CDR3 loop spans 13 amino acids. V shed 1 base and J shed 6 bases, with 10 bases lying between them. Looked up from germline, CDR1 is SNHLY and CDR2 is FYNNEI. In DNA, the CDR3 is TGTGCCAGCAGTGAAGTGGGCCTCCCCGAGCAGTACTTC. It codes for CASSEVGLPEQYF.

The chain recombines TRBV30 with TRBJ1-2, with TRBD1 identical over 11 bases. The V segment lost 2 bases and the J segment 7 bases; nucleotides outside the gene matches: 15. Per germline, CDR1 GTSNPN and CDR2 SVGIG (reference sequence). The CDR3 sequence is 17 residues long. The CDR3 nucleotides are TGTGCCTGGAGTCGAGGACAGGGGGCGCGTCGGACCATTGGCTACACCTTC. Encoded protein: CAWSRGQGARRTIGYTF. Looking up the rest from reference TRBV30 and TRBJ1-2 gives the full variable domain: SQTIHQWPATLVQPVGSPLSLECTVEGTSNPNLYWYRQAAGRGLQLLFYSVGIGQISSEVPQNLSASRPQDRQFILSSKKLLLSDSGFYLCAWSRGQGARRTIGYTFGSGTRLTVV.

The V gene is TRBV2, the J gene TRBJ2-1, with 9 nucleotides matching TRBD2. This CDR3 has 12 amino acids. Germline loops: CDR1 SNHLY, CDR2 FYNNEI. V lost 9 bases, J lost 13 bases, and 10 bases stayed unmatched. The CDR3 reads CARGGLALDQFF. The CDR3 nucleotides read TGTGCCAGGGGAGGACTAGCGCTAGACCAGTTCTTC.

The chain combines TRBV5-1 with TRBJ2-1, with D possibly TRBD2 on 7 matching bases. The CDR3 has 19 residues. Per the germline V gene, CDR1 is SGHRS and CDR2 is YFSETQ. V shed 0 bases and J shed 0 bases, with 19 bases lying between them. DNA for the CDR3: TGCGCCAGCAGCTTGGCCGGCGGGGGCCTTCAAATCTCCTACAATGAGCAGTTCTTC. This gives the protein CASSLAGGGLQISYNEQFF.

The CDR3 reads CASSAMGGGSENIQYF. CDR3 sequence (DNA): TGTGCCAGCAGCGCCATGGGCGGGGGGTCGGAAAACATTCAGTACTTC. The V and J genes are TRBV9 and TRBJ2-4; 8 bases align to TRBD2. The CDR3 sequence is 16 residues long. Per germline, CDR1 SGDLS and CDR2 YYNGEE. V lost 3 bases, J lost 5 bases, and 10 bases stayed unmatched.

This chain connects TRBV11-3 to TRBJ2-5, with D possibly matching TRBD1 (6 bases). The V and J ends lost 3 bases and 5 bases respectively, with 13 bases between them. The CDR3 is 14 residues long. CDR1 and CDR2 from the germline V gene are SGHNT and YENEEA. CDR3 in amino acids: CASSFGRGGETQYF. The DNA of the CDR3 is TGTGCCAGCAGCTTTGGCAGGGGTGGGGAGACCCAGTACTTC.

This chain links TRBV4-3 with TRBJ2-1; weak D call: TRBD2 (7 bases). The V gene lost 2 bases and the J gene lost 0 bases, with 20 bases spanning the gap. Germline values: CDR1 LGHNA, CDR2 YSLEER. The CDR3 spans 19 residues. The CDR3 spells CASSQLLSGGWSSYNEQFF. The CDR3 DNA reads TGCGCCAGCAGCCAATTGTTATCGGGGGGCTGGAGCTCCTACAATGAGCAGTTCTTC.

The genes are TRBV6-6 and TRBJ1-1; 8 bases map to TRBD1. The germline V gene encodes CDR1 MNHNY and CDR2 SVGAGI (reference sequence). The CDR3 loop spans 15 amino acids. The J segment lost 1 base and the V segment lost 4 bases, leaving 5 bases of the junction unmatched. CDR3 bases: TGTGCCAGCAGTTCCCCTGACAGGGGGAACACTGAAGCTTTCTTT. Protein sequence: CASSSPDRGNTEAFF.

For the CDR3, the DNA is TGTGCCAGCAGTGAAGGGCGGGGGGGCCTTGATACGCAGTATTTT. This encodes CASSEGRGGLDTQYF. The chain carries TRBV2 and TRBJ2-3; 9 bases align to TRBD2. Unmatched junction bases numbered 5, after V lost 1 base and J lost 6 bases. CDR3 size: 15 residues. Per germline, CDR1 SNHLY and CDR2 FYNNEI.

The rearrangement links TRBV7-6 to TRBJ1-6, with 8 bases identical to TRBD1. The CDR3 length is 15 residues. The ends lost 4 bases at V and 10 bases at J; junction bases unmatched: 9. Germline V gene sequence: CDR1 SGHVS, CDR2 FNYEAQ. CDR3 amino acids: CASSYTTGENSPLHF. As DNA, the CDR3 is TGTGCCAGCAGCTACACGACAGGGGAGAACTCACCCCTCCACTTT.

The table lists this clone with a few counts. The V gene is TRBV10-3, the J gene TRBJ1-1; D ambiguous. This CDR3 comprises 13 residues. Germline-derived CDR1 and CDR2 are ENHRY and SYGVKD. The germline V and J ends were trimmed by 4 bases and 1 base, with 7 bases remaining between them. Here the CDR3 reads CAISAPGNTEAFF. Here the CDR3 DNA reads TGTGCCATCAGTGCCCCGGGGAACACTGAAGCTTTCTTT.

The rearrangement uses TRBV7-2 and TRBJ2-5, with 11 bases aligning to TRBD2. Unmatched junction bases numbered 11, after V lost 4 bases and J lost 10 bases. There are 15 residues in the CDR3. From germline, CDR1 is SGHTA and CDR2 FQGNSA. Here the CDR3 reads CASSSRTSGRMDQYF. The CDR3 DNA reads as TGTGCCAGCAGCTCGCGGACTAGCGGGCGTATGGACCAGTACTTC.

This chain joins TRBV7-2 and TRBJ1-2; D unresolved. V was cut by 7 bases and J by 4 bases, with 19 bases left in between. Germline V lookup: CDR1 SGHTA, CDR2 FQGNSA. This CDR3 comprises 15 residues. The CDR3 DNA reads as TGTGCCAGCAACCCCCAAGGAGGGTTTAGCTATGGCTACACCTTC. Protein product: CASNPQGGFSYGYTF.

About this clone: Other DNA sequences in the same sample also yield this CDR3. V gene TRBV9 combines with J gene TRBJ2-7; 7 bases agree with TRBD1. The germline CDR1 and CDR2 sequences are SGDLS and YYNGEE. The CDR3 runs 14 residues. V lost 3 bases and J lost 2; bases outside the gene matches: 5. Here the CDR3 reads CASSARDSPYEQYF. The CDR3 nucleotides read TGTGCCAGCAGCGCTCGGGACAGTCCCTACGAGCAGTACTTC.

On this clone: A junction boundary mismatches the germline segment, possibly from a read error. The chain has TRBV30 and TRBJ2-7; possibly TRBD1 for D (6 bases). This CDR3 is 13 amino acids long. Germline-derived CDR1 and CDR2 are GTSNPN and SVGIG (reference sequence). The CDR3 DNA reads as TGTGCCTGGGGCCAACAGGGTACCTACGTGCAGTACTTC. Translation gives CAWGQQGTYVQYF. Complete variable domain (other parts from reference TRBV30 and TRBJ2-7): SQTIHQWPATLVQPVGSPLSLECTVEGTSNPNLYWYRQAAGRGLQLLFYSVGIGQISSEVPQNLSASRPQDRQFILSSKKLLLSDSGFYLCAWGQQGTYVQYFGPGTRLTVT.